This T cell receptor (beta chain) was observed in a study of blood T cell repertoires in COVID-19. Study-level background: Spain, Italy and the United States supplied samples that represented acute and convalescent COVID-19.

In the original analysis: How many nucleated cells were present was estimated from reference gene primer amplification. Assay used: immunoSEQ multiplex PCR; TCRdb lists only in-frame clones, some missing. The D gene and trimming were derived from the DNA, and the V and J assignments and clone size from that table. The sample lists around 250,000 clones, more than 75% seen once, with around 7.3% in the top ten. CDR3 length: 16 amino acids. Germline CDR1 SGHRS, CDR2 YFSETQ. V lost 0 bases and J 1 base, leaving 12 bases between the germline ends. Sequencing input: peripheral blood. This receptor was obtained from a woman in her 70s with active or convalescent COVID-19. V is TRBV5-1 and J is TRBJ2-3; possible D gene TRBD2, 6 bases. The CDR3 region has the DNA TGCGCCAGCAGCTTGGTGGGGGGTAAAGGCACAGATACGCAGTATTTT. Protein product: CASSLVGGKGTDTQYF.